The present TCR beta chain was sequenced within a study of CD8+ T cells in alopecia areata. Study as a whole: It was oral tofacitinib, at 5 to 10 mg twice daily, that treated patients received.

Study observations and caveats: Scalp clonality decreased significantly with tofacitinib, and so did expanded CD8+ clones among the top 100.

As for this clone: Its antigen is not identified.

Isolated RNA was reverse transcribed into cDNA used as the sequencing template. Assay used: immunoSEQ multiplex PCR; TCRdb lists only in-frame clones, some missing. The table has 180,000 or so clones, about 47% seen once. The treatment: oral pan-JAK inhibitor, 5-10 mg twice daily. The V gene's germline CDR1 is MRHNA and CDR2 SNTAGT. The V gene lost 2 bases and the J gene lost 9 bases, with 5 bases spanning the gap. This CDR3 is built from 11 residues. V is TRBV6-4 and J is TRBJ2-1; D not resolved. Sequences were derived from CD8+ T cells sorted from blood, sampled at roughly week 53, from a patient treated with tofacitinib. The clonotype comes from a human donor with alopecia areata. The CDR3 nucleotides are TGTGCCAGCAGTGACAGAGGTGAGCAGTTCTTC. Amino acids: CASSDRGEQFF.